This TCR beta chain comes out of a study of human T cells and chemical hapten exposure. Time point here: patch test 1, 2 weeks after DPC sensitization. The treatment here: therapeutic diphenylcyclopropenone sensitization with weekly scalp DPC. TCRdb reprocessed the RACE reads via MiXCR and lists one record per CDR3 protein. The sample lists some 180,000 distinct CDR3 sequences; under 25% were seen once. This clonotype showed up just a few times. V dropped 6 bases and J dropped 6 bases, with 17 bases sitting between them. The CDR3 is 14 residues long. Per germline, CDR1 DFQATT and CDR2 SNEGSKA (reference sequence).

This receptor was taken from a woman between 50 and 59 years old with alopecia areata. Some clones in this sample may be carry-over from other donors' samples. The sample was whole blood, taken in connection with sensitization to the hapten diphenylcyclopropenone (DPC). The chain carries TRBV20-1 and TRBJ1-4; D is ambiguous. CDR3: CSAKRSGADEKLFF. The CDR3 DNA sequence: TGCAGTGCCAAGAGGTCGGGCGCGGATGAAAAACTGTTTTTT.